This T cell receptor beta chain was identified during a study of graft-versus-host responses after intestinal transplantation. Across the study: The transplants performed in recipients were multivisceral, liver-intestinal, or isolated intestinal.

TCRdb keeps only in-frame clones here, not all; method: immunoSEQ multiplex PCR. The sample lists about 5,600 clones, about three quarters occurring once. Intraepithelial and lamina propria lymphocytes were isolated from graft specimens. With 5 bases clipped from V and 1 base from J, the junction kept 6 bases outside the gene matches. The CDR3 length is 15 residues. Germline-derived CDR1 and CDR2 are PRHDT and FYEKMQ (reference sequence). Findings and limits, study-wide: Early HvG declines after transplant were associated with peak circulating GvH clone levels. Elevated graft-versus-host to host-versus-graft clonal ratios in allografts were recorded for patients with graft-donor T cell macrochimerism. GvH clones occurred in recipient marrow; some first appeared in ileum or blood.

This clone appeared a few times. Its target is not known. Other nucleotide sequences in the sample specify the same CDR3. This receptor was obtained from a human patient who received an intestinal transplant, so some T cells may come from the graft donor. The input for sequencing was ileum tissue, taken approximately 33 weeks after intestinal transplant. The chain employs TRBV13 and TRBJ1-1; 8 bases align to TRBD1. The CDR3 here is CASSIRGRGNTEAFF. The CDR3 DNA sequence: TGTGCCAGCAGCATCAGGGGGCGGGGGAACACTGAAGCTTTCTTT. The whole variable domain, filled in from reference TRBV13 and TRBJ1-1, reads AAGVIQSPRHLIKEKRETATLKCYPIPRHDTVYWYQQGPGQDPQFLISFYEKMQSDKGSIPDRFSAQQFSDYHSELNMSSLELGDSALYFCASSIRGRGNTEAFFGQGTRLTVV.